The rows below give T cell receptor beta chains drawn from one sample of a study of early T cells in non-severe SARS-CoV-2 infection. TCRdb analysed the 5' RACE reads with MiXCR anew, one entry per CDR3 protein. The data hold over 75,000 distinct CDR3 sequences, with 15% observed a single time. Sequenced sample: whole blood. Receptor source: an adult who was a healthcare worker with PCR-confirmed SARS-CoV-2 infection or an uninfected control (not recorded which). CDR3s leave out the opening cysteine and the closing phenylalanine or tryptophan. Expanded clones are given a class, and other clones once, few, many or no size at all.

j_gene: TRBJ2-7
abundance: few
v_gene: TRBV11-2
CDR3aa: ASSSAGPTYEQY

j_gene: TRBJ2-1
abundance: few
v_gene: TRBV7-6
CDR3aa: ASSSQTSSNEQF

j_gene: TRBJ2-5
abundance: few
v_gene: TRBV20-1
CDR3aa: SARAVAGQETQY

j_gene: TRBJ2-7
abundance: many
v_gene: TRBV10-1
CDR3aa: ASSNSGRGYEQY

j_gene: TRBJ2-5
abundance: few
v_gene: TRBV20-1
CDR3aa: SARKRNKETQH

j_gene: TRBJ2-3
abundance: NA
v_gene: TRBV20-1
CDR3aa: SARDMLAGGPFVTDTQY

j_gene: TRBJ2-5
abundance: NA
v_gene: TRBV29-1
CDR3aa: SGGDPETQY

j_gene: TRBJ2-7
abundance: medium-sized
v_gene: TRBV6-2/TRBV6-3
CDR3aa: ASGGPWREQY

j_gene: TRBJ1-2
abundance: few
v_gene: TRBV5-5
CDR3aa: ASSTTGTASYGYT

j_gene: TRBJ2-7
abundance: NA
v_gene: TRBV4-1
CDR3aa: ASSQDGYEQY

j_gene: TRBJ2-7
abundance: few
v_gene: TRBV20-1
CDR3aa: SARNPGASYEQY

j_gene: TRBJ2-7
abundance: NA
v_gene: TRBV4-1
CDR3aa: ASSLGGADYEQY

j_gene: TRBJ2-7
abundance: NA
v_gene: TRBV7-2
CDR3aa: ASSFSLGVYEQY

j_gene: TRBJ2-7
abundance: many
v_gene: TRBV6-1
CDR3aa: ASSEGTGSDEQY

j_gene: TRBJ1-5
abundance: NA
v_gene: TRBV6-2/TRBV6-3
CDR3aa: ASSRLPGGPYQPQH

j_gene: TRBJ1-2
abundance: few
v_gene: TRBV29-1
CDR3aa: SVLANYGYT

j_gene: TRBJ2-5
abundance: few
v_gene: TRBV16
CDR3aa: ASSQPDQETQY

j_gene: TRBJ1-1
abundance: few
v_gene: TRBV7-2
CDR3aa: ASSFADRGTEAF

j_gene: TRBJ1-1
abundance: few
v_gene: TRBV6-2/TRBV6-3
CDR3aa: ASSRRQLRAF

j_gene: TRBJ2-7
abundance: NA
v_gene: TRBV11-2
CDR3aa: ASRAWGMDEQY

j_gene: TRBJ2-7
abundance: few
v_gene: TRBV28
CDR3aa: ASSWASRYEQY

j_gene: TRBJ1-4
abundance: NA
v_gene: TRBV7-9
CDR3aa: ASSPSNRDKLF

j_gene: TRBJ2-3
abundance: NA
v_gene: TRBV3-1
CDR3aa: ASSQARDTQY

j_gene: TRBJ2-5
abundance: few
v_gene: TRBV28
CDR3aa: ASTRGQETQY

j_gene: TRBJ2-7
abundance: NA
v_gene: TRBV9
CDR3aa: ASSVDPSGSNEQY

j_gene: TRBJ2-7
abundance: once
v_gene: TRBV28
CDR3aa: ASNSMGRYYEQY

j_gene: TRBJ2-5
abundance: few
v_gene: TRBV20-1
CDR3aa: SARGGSLTQETQY

j_gene: TRBJ2-7
abundance: NA
v_gene: TRBV7-9
CDR3aa: ALSPGASSPEQY

j_gene: TRBJ2-1
abundance: NA
v_gene: TRBV20-1
CDR3aa: SARRASGSNEQF

j_gene: TRBJ1-1
abundance: NA
v_gene: TRBV29-1
CDR3aa: SSGTTGTEAF

j_gene: TRBJ2-7
abundance: many
v_gene: TRBV5-1
CDR3aa: ASSPATGGRYEQY

j_gene: TRBJ1-5
abundance: NA
v_gene: TRBV5-5
CDR3aa: ASSLDTGNQPQH

j_gene: TRBJ1-2
abundance: NA
v_gene: TRBV10-3
CDR3aa: AISVQGGAYGYT

j_gene: TRBJ2-5
abundance: few
v_gene: TRBV24-1
CDR3aa: ATSGQGRGTQY

j_gene: TRBJ1-2
abundance: few
v_gene: TRBV28
CDR3aa: ASSFGRRKGFDYGYT

j_gene: TRBJ2-7
abundance: NA
v_gene: TRBV12-3/TRBV12-4
CDR3aa: ASSPAQHRSYEQY